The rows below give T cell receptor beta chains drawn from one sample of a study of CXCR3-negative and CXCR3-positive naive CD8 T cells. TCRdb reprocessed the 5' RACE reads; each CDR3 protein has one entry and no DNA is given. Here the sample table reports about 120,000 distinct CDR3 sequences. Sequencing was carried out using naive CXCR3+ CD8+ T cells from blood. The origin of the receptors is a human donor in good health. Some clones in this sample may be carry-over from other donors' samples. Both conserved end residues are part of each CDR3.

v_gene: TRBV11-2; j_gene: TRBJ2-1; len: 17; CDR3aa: CASSSREAGLAGKRQFF
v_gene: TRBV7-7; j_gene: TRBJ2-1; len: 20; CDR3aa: CASSLAPFSRASSGFGEQFF
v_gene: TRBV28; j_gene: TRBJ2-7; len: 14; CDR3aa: CASSDRTLFYEQYF
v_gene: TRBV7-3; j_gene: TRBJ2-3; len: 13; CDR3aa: CASSPTFPDTQYF
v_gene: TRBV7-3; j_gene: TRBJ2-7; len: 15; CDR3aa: CASSLTSAFPHEQYF
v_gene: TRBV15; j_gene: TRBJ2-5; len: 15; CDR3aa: CATSSPRAAQETQYF
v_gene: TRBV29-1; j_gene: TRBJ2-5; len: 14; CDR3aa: CSVGPLALQETQYF
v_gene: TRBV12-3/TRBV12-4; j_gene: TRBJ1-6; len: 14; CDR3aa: CASSPTGNNSPLHF
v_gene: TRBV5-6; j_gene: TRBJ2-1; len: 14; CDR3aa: CASRFFESINEQFF
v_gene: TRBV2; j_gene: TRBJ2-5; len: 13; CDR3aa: CATNGRGEETQYF
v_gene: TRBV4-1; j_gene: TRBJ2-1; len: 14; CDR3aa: CASSLLAGVSEQFF
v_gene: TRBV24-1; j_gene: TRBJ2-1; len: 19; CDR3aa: CATSDLRGGQAVNYDEQFF
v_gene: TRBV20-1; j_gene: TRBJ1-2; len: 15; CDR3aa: CSARLHSTQNYGYTF
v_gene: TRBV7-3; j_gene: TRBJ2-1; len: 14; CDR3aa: CASARDRGYNEQFF
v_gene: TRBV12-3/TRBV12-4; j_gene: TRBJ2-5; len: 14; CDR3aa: CASSTPDPQETQYF
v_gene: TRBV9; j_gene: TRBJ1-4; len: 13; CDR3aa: CASSPPTTGKLFF
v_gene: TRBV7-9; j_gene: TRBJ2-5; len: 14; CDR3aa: CASSRERERETQYF
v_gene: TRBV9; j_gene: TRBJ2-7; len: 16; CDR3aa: CASSGYRDSASCEQYF
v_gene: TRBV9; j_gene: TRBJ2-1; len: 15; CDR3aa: CASSPIGAAYNEQFF
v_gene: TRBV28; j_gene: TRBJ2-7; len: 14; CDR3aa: CASSLRQGIDEQYF
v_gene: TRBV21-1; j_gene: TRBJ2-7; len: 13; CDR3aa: CASSKEPVGEQYF
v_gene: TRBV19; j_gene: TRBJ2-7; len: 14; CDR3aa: CASSISAGVYGQYF
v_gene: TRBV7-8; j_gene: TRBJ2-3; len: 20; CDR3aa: CASSLAHYREERLSTDTQYF
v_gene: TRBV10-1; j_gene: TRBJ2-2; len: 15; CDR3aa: CSNIPGGPSTGELFF
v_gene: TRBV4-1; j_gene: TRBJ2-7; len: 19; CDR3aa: CASSQDSPRTGASTYEQYF
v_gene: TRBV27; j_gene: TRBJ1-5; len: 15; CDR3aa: CASSPAAQFNQPQHF
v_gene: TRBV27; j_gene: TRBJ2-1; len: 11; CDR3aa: CASSWGSEQFF
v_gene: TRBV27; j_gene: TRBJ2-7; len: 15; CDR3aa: CASSLSRDPTYEQYF
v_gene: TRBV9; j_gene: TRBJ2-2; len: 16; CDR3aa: CASSVGWNSNTGELFF
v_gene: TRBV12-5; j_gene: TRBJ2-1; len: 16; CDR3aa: CASGLVRPRGGDEQFF
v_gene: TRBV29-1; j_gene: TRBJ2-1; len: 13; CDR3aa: CSVVGGSYNEQFF
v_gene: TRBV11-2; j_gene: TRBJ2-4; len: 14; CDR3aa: CASSLGDAADIQYF
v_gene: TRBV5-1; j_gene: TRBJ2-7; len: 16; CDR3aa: CASSLVGGQTAYEQYF
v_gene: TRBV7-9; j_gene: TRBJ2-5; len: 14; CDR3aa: CASTSSTGTETQYF
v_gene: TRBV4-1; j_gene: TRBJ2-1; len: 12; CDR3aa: CASSQLHNEQFF
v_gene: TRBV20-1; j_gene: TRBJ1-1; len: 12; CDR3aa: CSARDMRTEAFF
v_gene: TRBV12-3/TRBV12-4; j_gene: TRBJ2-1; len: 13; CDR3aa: CASSSVAGEVRVF
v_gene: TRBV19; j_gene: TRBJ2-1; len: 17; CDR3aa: CASSIDRRRGVYNEQFF
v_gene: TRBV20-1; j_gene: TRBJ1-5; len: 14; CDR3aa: CSARVTDSNQPQHF
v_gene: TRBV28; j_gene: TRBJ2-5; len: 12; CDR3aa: CASGGIQETQYF
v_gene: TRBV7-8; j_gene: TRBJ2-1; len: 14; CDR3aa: CASSIGTGRNEQFF
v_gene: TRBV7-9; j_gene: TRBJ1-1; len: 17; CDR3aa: CASSLVAQEILNTEAFF
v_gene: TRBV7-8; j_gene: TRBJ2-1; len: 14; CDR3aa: CAGSLAGRAHEQFF
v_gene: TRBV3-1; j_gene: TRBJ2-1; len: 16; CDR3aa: CASSADYPTPPNEQFF
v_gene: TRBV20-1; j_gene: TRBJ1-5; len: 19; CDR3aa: CSARVGQGRSLYSNQPQHF
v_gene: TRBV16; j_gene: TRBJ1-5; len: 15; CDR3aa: CASSQGTGSRQPQHF
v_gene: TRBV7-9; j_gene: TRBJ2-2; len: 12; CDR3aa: CASSLGTGELFF
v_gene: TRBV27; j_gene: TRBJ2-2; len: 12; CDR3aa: CASSFVNGELFF
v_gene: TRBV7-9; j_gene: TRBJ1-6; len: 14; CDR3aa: CASGDREYNSPLHF
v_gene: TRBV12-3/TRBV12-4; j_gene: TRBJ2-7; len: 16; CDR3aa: CASSFPGSADSYEKYF
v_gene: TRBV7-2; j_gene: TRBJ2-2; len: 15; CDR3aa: CASSHLAGGTGELFF
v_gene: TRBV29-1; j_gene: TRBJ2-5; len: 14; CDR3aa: CSVEVLGNQETQYF
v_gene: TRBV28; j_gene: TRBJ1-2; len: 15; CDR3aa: CASAPIGLTERGYTF
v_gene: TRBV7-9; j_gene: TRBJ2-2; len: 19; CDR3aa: CASSWESLMGQINTGELFF
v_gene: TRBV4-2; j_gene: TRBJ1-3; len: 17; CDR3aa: CASSQDGVDELGNTIYF
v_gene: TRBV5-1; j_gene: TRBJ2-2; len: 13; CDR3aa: CASSLVGPGELFF
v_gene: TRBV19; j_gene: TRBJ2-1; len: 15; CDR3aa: CATYAGRGFYNEQFF